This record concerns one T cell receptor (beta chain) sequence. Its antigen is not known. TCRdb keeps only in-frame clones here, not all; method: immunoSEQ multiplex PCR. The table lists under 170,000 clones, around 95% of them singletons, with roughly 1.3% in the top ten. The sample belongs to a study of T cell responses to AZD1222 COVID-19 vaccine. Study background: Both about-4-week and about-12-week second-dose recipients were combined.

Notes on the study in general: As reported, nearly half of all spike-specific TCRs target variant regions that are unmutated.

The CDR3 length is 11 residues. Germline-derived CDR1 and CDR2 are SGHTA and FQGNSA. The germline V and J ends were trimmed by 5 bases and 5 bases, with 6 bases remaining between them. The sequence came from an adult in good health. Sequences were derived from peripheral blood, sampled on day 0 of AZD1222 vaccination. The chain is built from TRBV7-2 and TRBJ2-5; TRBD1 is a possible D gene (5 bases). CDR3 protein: CASSPGETQYF. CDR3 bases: TGTGCCAGCAGCCCAGGGGAGACCCAGTACTTC.